This T cell receptor (beta chain) derives from a study of tumor-infiltrating lymphocytes in primary liver carcinoma. At the level of the study: Samples produced roughly 3.65 to 8 million productive TCRbeta reads, comparable across tissue types.

V lost 8 bases and J lost 3, with 17 bases in between. This CDR3 is 14 amino acids long. Germline V gene sequence: CDR1 LNHDA, CDR2 SQIVND (reference sequence). Out of unsorted whole blood came the blood RNA, and germline DNA was extracted as well. Starting material of 500 to 600 ng total RNA yielded TCR beta cDNA via a constant-region primer. ARM-PCR was slightly modified, and three nested multiplex PCR rounds with it gave rise to the TCR beta libraries. Researchers ran the first two PCR rounds for 10 cycles each with TRBV1-TRBV30 forward primers and a C-beta reverse primer. TCRdb processed the multiplex PCR reads anew with MiXCR; each CDR3 protein has one entry. The table lists about 320,000 distinct CDR3 sequences, approximately 58% of them singletons.

The TCR sequence derives from a woman aged 25 to 39 with primary liver carcinoma and hepatitis B virus infection. The chain couples TRBV19 to TRBJ2-7; the D gene could be TRBD1 or TRBD2 (5 bases each). Sequencing input: peripheral blood. This CDR3 is CASDAGQGDYEQYF. The DNA for the CDR3 is TGTGCCAGTGATGCGGGTCAGGGTGACTACGAGCAGTACTTC.